What follows are 26 T cell receptor beta chains derived from one specimen sequenced in a study of blood T cell repertoires in COVID-19. The table came from immunoSEQ multiplex PCR; TCRdb's copy has only in-frame clones and leaves some out. The top ten hold approximately 15% of the sample, which has about 90,000 clones, 60% to 80% seen once. Sequenced: peripheral blood. The receptors derive from a woman over 75 with acute or convalescent COVID-19.

This clone was picked up one time. The V gene is TRBV4-2, the J gene TRBJ1-1; the match to TRBD1 covers 8 bases. There are 15 residues in the CDR3. Germline CDR1 LGHNA, CDR2 YNFKEQ. V was pared by 1 base and J by 4 bases, with 5 bases of the junction left unmatched. CDR3 in amino acids: CASSQVFTGGTEAFF. The CDR3 DNA follows: TGTGCCAGCAGCCAAGTATTTACAGGGGGCACTGAAGCTTTCTTT.

CDR3 residues: CAWSLAGDTQYF. The CDR3 nucleotides are TGTGCCTGGAGTCTAGCGGGGGACACGCAGTATTTT. This sequence joins TRBV30 and TRBJ2-3; 10 bases agree with TRBD2. Germline trimming cut 2 bases from V and 9 bases from J; bases unmatched to any gene: 2. The CDR3 covers 12 residues. Germline V lookup: CDR1 GTSNPN, CDR2 SVGIG (reference sequence).

The genes are TRBV9 and TRBJ2-5; the D is unclear. This CDR3 spans 11 amino acids. Germline assignment: CDR1 SGDLS and CDR2 YYNGEE. V lost 7 bases to trimming and J lost 3 bases, with 7 bases between them. CDR3 in amino acids: CASGQEETQYF. The CDR3 nucleotides are TGTGCCAGCGGGCAGGAAGAGACCCAGTACTTC.

The rearrangement links TRBV9 to TRBJ2-1, with 9 bases fitting TRBD2. This CDR3 contains 15 residues. Germline V gene sequence: CDR1 SGDLS, CDR2 YYNGEE. Losses at the gene ends were 4 bases for V and 2 bases for J; bases not matched to a gene: 4. For the CDR3, the DNA is TGTGCCAGCAGCCTTAGCGGGGGACCCTACAATGAGCAGTTCTTC. It is translated as CASSLSGGPYNEQFF.

The CDR3 DNA follows: TGTGCCACCGGGGGAAGGGGAGGCAATCAGCCCCAGCATTTT. It yields the protein CATGGRGGNQPQHF. The chain is built from TRBV28 and TRBJ1-5, with a weak D call TRBD1 (5 bases). The V gene's germline CDR1 is MDHEN and CDR2 SYDVKM. Trimming removed 10 bases at V and 2 bases at J, with 15 bases between. The CDR3 totals 14 residues.

This rearrangement joins TRBV7-2 to TRBJ1-2; the D gene is possibly TRBD1 (5 bases). V was pared by 1 base and J by 6 bases, with 12 bases between. The CDR3 loop spans 14 amino acids. The V gene's germline CDR1 is SGHTA and CDR2 FQGNSA. The CDR3 coding sequence is TGTGCCAGCAGCTTAGAAAGGCAGGGCCATGGCTACACCTTC. This codes for CASSLERQGHGYTF. Filled out from reference TRBV7-2 and TRBJ1-2, the complete variable domain reads GAGVSQSPSNKVTEKGKDVELRCDPISGHTALYWYRQSLGQGLEFLIYFQGNSAPDKSGLPSDRFSAERTGGSVSTLTIQRTQQEDSAVYLCASSLERQGHGYTFGSGTRLTVV.

This chain links TRBV28 with TRBJ2-7; TRBD1 matches at 7 bases. In germline, CDR1 is MDHEN, CDR2 SYDVKM. Losses at the gene ends were 4 bases for V and 2 bases for J; bases not matched to a gene: 14. This CDR3 has 17 residues. The CDR3 DNA is TGTGCCAGCAGTTACGTGCGAGGGGGCAGTTCGGCCTACGAGCAGTACTTC. Protein sequence: CASSYVRGGSSAYEQYF. Filled out from reference TRBV28 and TRBJ2-7, the complete variable domain reads DVKVTQSSRYLVKRTGEKVFLECVQDMDHENMFWYRQDPGLGLRLIYFSYDVKMKEKGDIPEGYSVSREKKERFSLILESASTNQTSMYLCASSYVRGGSSAYEQYFGPGTRLTVT.

The rearrangement links TRBV30 to TRBJ2-7; a possible D gene is TRBD2 (6 bases). The CDR3 is 14 residues long. Looked up from germline, CDR1 is GTSNPN and CDR2 is SVGIG (reference sequence). The V and J ends lost 2 bases and 3 bases respectively, with 14 bases between them. The CDR3 loop is CAWSPGSGDYEQYF. Here the CDR3 DNA reads TGTGCCTGGAGTCCCGGATCGGGGGACTACGAGCAGTACTTC.

The V and J genes are TRBV18 and TRBJ2-3; D is perhaps TRBD2 (5 bases). V shed 3 bases and J shed 5 bases, with 12 bases lying between them. This CDR3 contains 14 residues. Germline V gene data show CDR1 as KGHSH and CDR2 as LQKENI. The CDR3 DNA reads as TGTGCCAGCTCACCGAGCGGCTACAAAGATACGCAGTATTTT. This gives the protein CASSPSGYKDTQYF.

The V call is TRBV7-6, the J call TRBJ2-3, with TRBD1 as a possible D gene (6 bases). V shed 9 bases and J shed 3 bases, with 10 bases lying between them. This CDR3 is built from 12 residues. Germline CDR1 SGHVS, CDR2 FNYEAQ. The CDR3 DNA sequence: TGTGCCAGTCAGGGGCGTACAGATACGCAGTATTTT. Translation gives CASQGRTDTQYF. The variable domain in full, completed from reference TRBV7-6 and TRBJ2-3, reads GAGVSQSPRYKVTKRGQDVALRCDPISGHVSLYWYRQALGQGPEFLTYFNYEAQQDKSGLPNDRFSAERPEGSISTLTIQRTEQRDSAMYRCASQGRTDTQYFGPGTRLTVL.

This clone was detected only once. The genes are TRBV5-1 and TRBJ2-3, with 7 bases fitting TRBD2. V was pared by 0 bases and J by 4 bases, with 2 bases of the junction left unmatched. From germline, CDR1 is SGHRS and CDR2 YFSETQ. There are 14 residues in the CDR3. The CDR3 here is CASSLGLAPDTQYF. CDR3 bases: TGCGCCAGCAGCTTGGGACTAGCCCCAGATACGCAGTATTTT.

V and J are TRBV3-1 (or the pseudogene TRBV3-2) and TRBJ1-5; 7 bases align to TRBD1. This CDR3 is built from 13 residues. The junction had 0 bases not matched to a gene; V was cut back by 3 bases and J by 4 bases. Germline V gene sequence: CDR1 LGHDT, CDR2 YNNKEL (reference sequence). The CDR3 loop is CASSQGQNQPQHF. CDR3 nucleotides: TGTGCCAGCAGCCAGGGACAGAATCAGCCCCAGCATTTT.

Concerning this clone: Because the CDR3's place on the DNA is in doubt, the DNA is left out and the CDR3 is given as listed by TCRdb. V gene TRBV2 combines with J gene TRBJ1-3. The CDR3 has 15 amino acids, counting both end residues. Germline V gene data show CDR1 as SNHLY and CDR2 as FYNNEI. CDR3: CASAVLGVTGNTIYF.

In DNA form, the CDR3 reads TGCGCCAGCAGTGACCTAGCTAATGTGGGCTACACCTTC. As protein: CASSDLANVGYTF. The chain is built from TRBV10-2 and TRBJ1-2, with D unresolved. Looked up from germline, CDR1 is WSHSY and CDR2 is SAAADI. Trimming shortened V by 3 bases and J by 8 bases, and 13 bases separated the two germline ends. CDR3 length equals 13 residues.

The V call is TRBV3-1 (or the pseudogene TRBV3-2), the J call TRBJ1-5, with D possibly TRBD1 on 5 matching bases. Germline values: CDR1 LGHDT, CDR2 YNNKEL (reference sequence). The CDR3 length is 14 residues. Trimming left V 0 bases short and J 6 bases short, with 9 bases between. This CDR3 is CASSQDMGPQPQHF. CDR3 nucleotide sequence: TGTGCCAGCAGCCAAGATATGGGGCCTCAGCCCCAGCATTTT.

The rearrangement uses TRBV12-5 and TRBJ1-4; no clear D gene. Looked up from germline, CDR1 is LGHNT and CDR2 is FRNRAP. V lost 6 bases and J lost 0, with 8 bases in between. The CDR3 is 14 residues long. CDR3: CASGPGATNEKLFF. The CDR3 region has the DNA TGTGCTAGTGGCCCCGGTGCAACTAATGAAAAACTGTTTTTT.

This clone has just one count. The chain recombines TRBV7-9 with TRBJ1-1; D gene unclear. Trimming took 5 bases from V and 6 from J, leaving 16 bases between them. From germline, CDR1 is SEHNR and CDR2 FQNEAQ (reference sequence). The CDR3 spans 14 residues. CDR3 in DNA: TGTGCCAGCAGCCATTTGAGAGGGAGGCCTGAAGCTTTCTTT. Its translation is CASSHLRGRPEAFF. The variable domain in full, with the rest retrieved from reference TRBV7-9 and TRBJ1-1, is DTGVSQNPRHKITKRGQNVTFRCDPISEHNRLYWYRQTLGQGPEFLTYFQNEAQLEKSRLLSDRFSAERPKGSFSTLEIQRTEQGDSAMYLCASSHLRGRPEAFFGQGTRLTVV.

This clone was seen once. Other DNA sequences from this sample encode an identical CDR3 as well. The chain couples TRBV7-2 to TRBJ1-5; 7 nucleotides line up with TRBD1. Germline values: CDR1 SGHTA, CDR2 FQGNSA. The trim removed 3 bases at V and 1 base at J, leaving 6 bases unmatched. This CDR3 is built from 16 residues. The CDR3 here is CASSLRGGRSNQPQHF. The CDR3, as DNA: TGTGCCAGCAGCTTGCGAGGGGGCAGGAGCAATCAGCCCCAGCATTTT.

The chain recombines TRBV6-6 with TRBJ1-2; 8 nucleotides agree with TRBD1. Germline-derived CDR1 and CDR2 are MNHNY and SVGAGI (reference sequence). Trimming took 4 bases from V and 13 from J; bases not matched to a gene: 8. The CDR3 consists of 12 residues. Here the CDR3 reads CASSWDRTLFTF. CDR3 DNA: TGTGCCAGCAGTTGGGACAGGACCTTGTTCACCTTC.

The CDR3 DNA reads as TGTGCCAGCAGTGAACGGCCTCACGGGACCGGGGAGCTGTTTTTT. Translated: CASSERPHGTGELFF. V usage is TRBV6-1 and J usage is TRBJ2-2; D is ambiguous. CDR1 is MNHNS and CDR2 is SASEGT in the germline V gene. V gave up 2 bases and J gave up 5 bases, with 12 bases separating them. This CDR3 spans 15 amino acids.

The CDR3 nucleotides are TGCAGTGCTAGTTCCGGGAATCAGCCCCAGCATTTT. It yields the protein CSASSGNQPQHF. The rearrangement joins TRBV20-1 to TRBJ1-5; D not resolved. Germline V CDR1 and CDR2: DFQATT, SNEGSKA (reference sequence). V gave up 3 bases and J gave up 4 bases, with 7 bases separating them. CDR3 length: 12 residues.

This chain uses TRBV7-9 with TRBJ2-7; TRBD1 aligns across 9 bases. Germline values: CDR1 SEHNR, CDR2 FQNEAQ (reference sequence). J was trimmed by 4 bases and V by 1 base; bases with no gene match: 5. The CDR3 is 15 amino acids. Here the CDR3 DNA reads TGTGCCAGCAGCTTAGGAGCGACAGGGGGGTACGAGCAGTACTTC. It encodes CASSLGATGGYEQYF.

Only one count was recorded for this clone. This rearrangement joins TRBV11-2 to TRBJ2-5; D unresolved. This CDR3 is built from 13 residues. Germline lookup yields CDR1 SGHAT and CDR2 FQNNGV. V was cut by 1 base and J by 4 bases, with 7 bases left in between. Here the CDR3 DNA reads TGTGCCAGCAGCTTAGGACTGGTAGAGACCCAGTACTTC. The encoded protein is CASSLGLVETQYF.

The chain couples TRBV5-1 to TRBJ2-3, with TRBD2 identical over 7 bases. The CDR3 totals 14 residues. The germline V gene encodes CDR1 SGHRS and CDR2 YFSETQ. The V and J ends lost 2 bases and 6 bases, in that order; junction bases with no gene match: 6. The CDR3 here is CASSFGGKWDTQYF. The CDR3 DNA follows: TGCGCCAGCAGCTTCGGGGGGAAGTGGGATACGCAGTATTTT.

The CDR3 sequence is CASRAQGTEAFF. The CDR3 coding sequence is TGTGCCAGCAGAGCTCAGGGGACTGAAGCTTTCTTT. The chain links TRBV6-5 to TRBJ1-1, with a weak D call TRBD1 (6 bases). CDR1 MNHEY and CDR2 SVGAGI come from the germline V gene. The CDR3 is 12 amino acids. Trimming removed 6 bases at V and 5 bases at J, with 10 bases between.

This clone turned up a few times. The CDR3: CASSPGQGIDYGYTF. CDR3 nucleotides: TGTGCCAGCTCACCGGGACAGGGAATCGACTATGGCTACACCTTC. The rearrangement joins TRBV18 to TRBJ1-2, with TRBD1 identical over 9 bases. The germline gives CDR1 KGHSH, CDR2 LQKENI. J gave up 3 bases and V 3 bases, and 5 bases lay outside the gene matches. The CDR3 consists of 15 residues.